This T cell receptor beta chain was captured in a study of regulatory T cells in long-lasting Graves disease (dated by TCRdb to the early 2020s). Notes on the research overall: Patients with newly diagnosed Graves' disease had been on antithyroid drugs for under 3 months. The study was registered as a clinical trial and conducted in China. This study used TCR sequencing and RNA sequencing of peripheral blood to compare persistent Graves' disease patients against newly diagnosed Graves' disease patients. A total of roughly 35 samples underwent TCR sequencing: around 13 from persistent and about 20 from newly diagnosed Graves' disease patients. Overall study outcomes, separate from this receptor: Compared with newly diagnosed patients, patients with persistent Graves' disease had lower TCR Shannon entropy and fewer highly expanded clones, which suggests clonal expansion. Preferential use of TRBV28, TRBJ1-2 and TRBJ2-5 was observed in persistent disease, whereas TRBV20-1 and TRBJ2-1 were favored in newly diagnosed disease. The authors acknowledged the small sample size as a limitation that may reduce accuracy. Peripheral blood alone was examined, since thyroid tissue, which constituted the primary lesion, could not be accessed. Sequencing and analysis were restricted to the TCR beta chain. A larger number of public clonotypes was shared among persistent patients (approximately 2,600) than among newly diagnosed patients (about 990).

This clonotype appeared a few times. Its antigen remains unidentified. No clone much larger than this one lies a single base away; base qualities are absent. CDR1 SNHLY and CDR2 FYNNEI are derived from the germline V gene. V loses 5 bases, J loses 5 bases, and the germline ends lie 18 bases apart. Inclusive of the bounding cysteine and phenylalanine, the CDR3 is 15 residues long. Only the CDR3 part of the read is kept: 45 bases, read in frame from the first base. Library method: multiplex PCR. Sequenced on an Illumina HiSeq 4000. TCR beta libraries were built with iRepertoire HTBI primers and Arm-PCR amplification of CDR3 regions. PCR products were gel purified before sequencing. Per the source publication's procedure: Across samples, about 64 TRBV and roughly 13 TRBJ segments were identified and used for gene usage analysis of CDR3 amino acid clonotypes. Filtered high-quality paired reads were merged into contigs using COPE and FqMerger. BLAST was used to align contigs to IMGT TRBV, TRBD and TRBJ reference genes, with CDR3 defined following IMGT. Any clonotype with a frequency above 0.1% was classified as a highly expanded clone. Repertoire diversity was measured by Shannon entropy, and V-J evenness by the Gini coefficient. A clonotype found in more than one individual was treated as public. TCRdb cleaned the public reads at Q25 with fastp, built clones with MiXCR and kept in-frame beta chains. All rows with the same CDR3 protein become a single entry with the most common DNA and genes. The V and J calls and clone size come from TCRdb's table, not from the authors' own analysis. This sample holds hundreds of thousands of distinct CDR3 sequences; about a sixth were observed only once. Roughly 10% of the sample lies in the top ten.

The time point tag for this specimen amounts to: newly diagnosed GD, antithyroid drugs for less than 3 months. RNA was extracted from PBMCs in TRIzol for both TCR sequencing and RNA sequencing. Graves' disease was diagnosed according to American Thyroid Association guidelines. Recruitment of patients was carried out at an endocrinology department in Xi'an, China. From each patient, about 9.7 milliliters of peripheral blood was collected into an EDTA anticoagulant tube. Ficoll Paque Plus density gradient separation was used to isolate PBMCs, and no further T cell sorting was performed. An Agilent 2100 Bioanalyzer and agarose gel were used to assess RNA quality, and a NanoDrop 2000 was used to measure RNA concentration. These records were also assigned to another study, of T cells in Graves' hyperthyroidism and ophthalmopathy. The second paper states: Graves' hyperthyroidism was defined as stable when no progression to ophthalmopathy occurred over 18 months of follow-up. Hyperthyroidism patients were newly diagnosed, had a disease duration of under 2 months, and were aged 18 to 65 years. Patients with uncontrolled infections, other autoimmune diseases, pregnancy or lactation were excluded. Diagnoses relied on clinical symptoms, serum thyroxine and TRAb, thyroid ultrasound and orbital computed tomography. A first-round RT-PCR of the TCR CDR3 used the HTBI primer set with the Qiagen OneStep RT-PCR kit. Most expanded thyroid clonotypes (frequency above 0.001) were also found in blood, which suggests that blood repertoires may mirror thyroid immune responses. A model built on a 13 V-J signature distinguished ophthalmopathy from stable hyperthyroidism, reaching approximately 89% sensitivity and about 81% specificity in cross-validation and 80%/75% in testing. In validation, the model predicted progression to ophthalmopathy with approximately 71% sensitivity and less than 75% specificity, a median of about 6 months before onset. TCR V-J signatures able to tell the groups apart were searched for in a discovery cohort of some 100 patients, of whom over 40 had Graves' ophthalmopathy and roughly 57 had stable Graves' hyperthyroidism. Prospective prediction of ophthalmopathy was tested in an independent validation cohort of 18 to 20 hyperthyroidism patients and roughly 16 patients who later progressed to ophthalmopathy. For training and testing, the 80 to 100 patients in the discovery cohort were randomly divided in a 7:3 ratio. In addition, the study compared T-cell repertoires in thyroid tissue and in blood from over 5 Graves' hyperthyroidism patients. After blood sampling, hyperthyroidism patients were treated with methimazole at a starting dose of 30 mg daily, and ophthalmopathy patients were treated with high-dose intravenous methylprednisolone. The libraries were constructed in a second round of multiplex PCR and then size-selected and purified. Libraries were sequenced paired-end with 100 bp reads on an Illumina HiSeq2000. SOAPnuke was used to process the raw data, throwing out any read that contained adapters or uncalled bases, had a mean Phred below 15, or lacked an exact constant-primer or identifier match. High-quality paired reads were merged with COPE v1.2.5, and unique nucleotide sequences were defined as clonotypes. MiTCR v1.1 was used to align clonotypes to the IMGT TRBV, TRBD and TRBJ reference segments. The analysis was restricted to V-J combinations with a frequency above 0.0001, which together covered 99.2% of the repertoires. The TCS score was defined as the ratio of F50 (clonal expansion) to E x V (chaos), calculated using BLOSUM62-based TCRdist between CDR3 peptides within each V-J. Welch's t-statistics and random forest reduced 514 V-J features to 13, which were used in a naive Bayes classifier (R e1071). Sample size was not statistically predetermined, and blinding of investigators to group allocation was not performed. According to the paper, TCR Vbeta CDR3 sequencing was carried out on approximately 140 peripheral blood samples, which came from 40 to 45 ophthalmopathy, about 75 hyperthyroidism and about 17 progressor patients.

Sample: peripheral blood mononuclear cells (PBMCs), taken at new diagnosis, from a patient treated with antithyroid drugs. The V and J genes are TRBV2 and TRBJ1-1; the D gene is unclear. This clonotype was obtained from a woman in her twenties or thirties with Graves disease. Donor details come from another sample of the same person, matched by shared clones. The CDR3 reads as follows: CASSYSSGLGTEAFF. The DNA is TGTGCCAGCAGTTACTCTTCAGGCCTGGGTACTGAAGCTTTCTTT.